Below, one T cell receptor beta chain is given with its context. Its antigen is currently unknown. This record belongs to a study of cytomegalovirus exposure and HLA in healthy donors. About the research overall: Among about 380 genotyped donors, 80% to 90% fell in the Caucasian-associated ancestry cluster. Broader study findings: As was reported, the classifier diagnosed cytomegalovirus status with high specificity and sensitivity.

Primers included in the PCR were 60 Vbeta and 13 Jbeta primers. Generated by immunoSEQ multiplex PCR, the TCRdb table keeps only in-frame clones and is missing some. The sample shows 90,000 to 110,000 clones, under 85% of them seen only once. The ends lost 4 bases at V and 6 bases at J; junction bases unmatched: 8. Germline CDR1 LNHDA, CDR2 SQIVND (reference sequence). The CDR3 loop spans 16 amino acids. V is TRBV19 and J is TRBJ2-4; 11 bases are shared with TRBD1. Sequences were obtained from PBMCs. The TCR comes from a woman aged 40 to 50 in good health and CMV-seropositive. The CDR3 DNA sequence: TGTGCCAGTAGTAGGACAGGGGGCATTGGAAGAAACATTCAGTACTTC. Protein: CASSRTGGIGRNIQYF.